This T cell receptor (beta chain) appears in the sequencing data of a study of blood T cell repertoires in COVID-19. The overall study: Samples representing acute and convalescent COVID-19 were sourced from the United States, Italy and Spain. Sources were T cells, B-cell-depleted T cells, or PBMCs; the material itself was cDNA or gDNA.

Clinical histories supplied by participants themselves formed the basis of cohort assignment. CDR1 is SQVTM, CDR2 ANQGSEA, per germline. Trimming pared 4 bases from V and 4 bases from J, leaving 13 bases between. The CDR3 runs 13 residues. Authors' methods: Amplification of reference gene primers provided the estimated nucleated cell counts. TCRdb's table, derived via immunoSEQ multiplex PCR, lists solely in-frame clones and lacks some. From that table come the V and J calls and clone size; the DNA was used to work out D and trimming. The table has approximately 270,000 clones, 91% seen once. The source is a human donor in a cohort exposed to, infected with or recovered from COVID-19 (not recorded which). The donor label of this sample is uncertain. V is TRBV29-1 and J is TRBJ2-5; D perhaps matches TRBD2 (5 bases). Sequencing used PBMCs or T cells enriched from blood (not recorded which). The CDR3 here is CSVVRGLGETQYF. The CDR3 DNA reads as TGCAGCGTTGTTCGAGGGCTAGGAGAGACCCAGTACTTC.